Included here is one T cell receptor beta chain sequence, with context. What it binds is not known. The method was immunoSEQ multiplex PCR; TCRdb's version includes in-frame clones alone and lacks a portion of them. The sample lists tens of thousands of clones, nearly 90% occurring once. These data come from a study of PD-1 blockade in classical Hodgkin lymphoma. Time point denoted: cycle 4 day 1 (C4D1), after more than five weeks of nivolumab. Each of the patients experienced relapse following autologous stem cell transplantation, and their brentuximab vedotin exposure differed. Study-wide points: Reports indicated that newly diagnosed patients had lower baseline TCR diversity than healthy donors did. There remain no defined causes for the repertoire differences, which possibly reflect disease activity or prior therapy. Among the patients, those starting nivolumab under 1 year after ASCT were excluded.

The receptor was derived from a human donor with classical Hodgkin lymphoma. The material sequenced was peripheral blood mononuclear cells (PBMCs), taken before the fourth cycle of nivolumab.

CDR3 sequence reads: CASSGAGTSYNEQFF. The CDR3 DNA is TGTGCCAGCAGCGGGGCCGGGACTAGCTACAATGAGCAGTTCTTC. The rearrangement uses TRBV9 and TRBJ2-1; TRBD2 matches at 8 bases. Germline trimming cut 3 bases from V and 3 bases from J; bases unmatched to any gene: 5. Germline lookup yields CDR1 SGDLS and CDR2 YYNGEE. The CDR3 has 15 residues.